The 5 T cell receptor beta chains presented below share a single source sample, sequenced in a study of cytomegalovirus exposure and HLA in healthy donors. Assay used: immunoSEQ multiplex PCR; TCRdb lists only in-frame clones, some missing. The top ten clones hold around 0.8% of a sample with about 360,000 clones, just over 85% of them seen once. Sequencing was performed on PBMCs. The receptors here all came from a woman between 18 and 29 years old in good health and CMV-seronegative.

A few counts support this clone. The chain links TRBV4-1 to TRBJ2-2, with 7 bases identical to TRBD2. The germline V gene has CDR1 MGHRA and CDR2 YSYEKL. The CDR3 length is 16 residues. J gave up 1 base and V 2 bases, and 4 bases lay outside the gene matches. The CDR3 DNA is TGCGCCAGCAGCCAACGGCGCGGGGGGAACACCGGGGAGCTGTTTTTT. Translated: CASSQRRGGNTGELFF.

V and J are TRBV2 and TRBJ2-1; TRBD2 matches at 11 bases. With V trimmed by 7 bases and J by 8 bases, 7 bases remained unmatched. The CDR3 extends over 14 amino acids. Germline CDR1 is SNHLY and CDR2 is FYNNEI. The CDR3: CASTLWTSGYEQFF. CDR3 sequence (DNA): TGTGCCAGCACTCTCTGGACTAGCGGGTATGAGCAGTTCTTC. Variable domain in full (rest from reference TRBV2 and TRBJ2-1): EPEVTQTPSHQVTQMGQEVILRCVPISNHLYFYWYRQILGQKVEFLVSFYNNEISEKSEIFDDQFSVERPDGSNFTLKIRSTKLEDSAMYFCASTLWTSGYEQFFGPGTRLTVL.

V is TRBV15 and J is TRBJ2-5; D possibly corresponds to TRBD2 (5 bases). This CDR3 is 12 amino acids long. V was trimmed by 1 base and J by 9 bases, leaving 9 bases between them. CDR1 is LNHNV, CDR2 YYDKDF, per germline (reference sequence). This CDR3 is CATSRAGLAQYF. CDR3 DNA sequence: TGTGCCACCAGCAGAGCGGGGTTGGCCCAGTACTTC.

This clone was recorded a few times. The chain combines TRBV6-5 with TRBJ2-7, with 9 bases identical to TRBD2. The CDR3 consists of 14 residues. Germline V gene sequence: CDR1 MNHEY, CDR2 SVGAGI. The junction had 5 bases not matched to a gene; V was cut back by 2 bases and J by 6 bases. CDR3 sequence: CASSYGGRAFEQYF. CDR3 bases: TGTGCCAGCAGTTACGGCGGGAGGGCCTTCGAGCAGTACTTC.

This chain links TRBV7-9 with TRBJ2-1; TRBD2 aligns across 12 bases. This CDR3 spans 16 amino acids. With 1 base clipped from V and 9 bases from J, the junction kept 7 bases outside the gene matches. CDR1 is SEHNR, CDR2 FQNEAQ, per germline (reference sequence). CDR3 DNA sequence: TGTGCCAGCAGCTTAGGGACTAGCGGGACCTGGGGTGAGCAGTTCTTC. Protein: CASSLGTSGTWGEQFF.